These 29 T cell receptor beta chains share one sample of origin, sequenced in a study of cytomegalovirus exposure and HLA in healthy donors. Assay: immunoSEQ multiplex PCR; the TCRdb copy retains only in-frame clones and omits some. In the table there are 150,000 to 180,000 clones, 80% to 90% of which are singletons. Sequencing used PBMCs. The receptors shown here come from a man aged 18 to 30 in good health and CMV-seropositive.

The chain is built from TRBV11-1 and TRBJ1-6, with TRBD1 identical over 10 bases. V shed 5 bases and J 4 bases; nucleotides not matched to a gene: 8. The CDR3 extends over 17 amino acids. Looked up from germline, CDR1 is SGHAT and CDR2 is FQDESV (reference sequence). CDR3 sequence (DNA): TGTGCCAGCAGCAACCGGGACAGGGGCCATTATAATTCACCCCTCCACTTT. Protein sequence: CASSNRDRGHYNSPLHF. Using reference TRBV11-1 and TRBJ1-6 for the parts outside the CDR3, the full variable domain is EAEVAQSPRYKITEKSQAVAFWCDPISGHATLYWYRQILGQGPELLVQFQDESVVDDSQLPKDRFSAERLKGVDSTLKIQPAELGDSAMYLCASSNRDRGHYNSPLHFGNGTRLTVT.

The chain joins TRBV4-2 to TRBJ2-7; D might be TRBD1 (6 bases). Trimming stripped 0 bases from V and 0 bases from J, with 12 bases between. Germline CDR1 LGHNA, CDR2 YNFKEQ. This CDR3 is built from 16 residues. CDR3 loop: CASSQESQGPSYEQYF. CDR3 coding DNA: TGTGCCAGCAGCCAAGAGAGTCAGGGGCCCTCCTACGAGCAGTACTTC.

J is TRBJ2-1 and V is TRBV9; 8 bases map to TRBD2. Germline V gene data show CDR1 as SGDLS and CDR2 as YYNGEE. This CDR3 comprises 16 residues. Germline trimming cut 3 bases from V and 9 bases from J; bases unmatched to any gene: 14. The CDR3 region is CASSGAGGAYGSEQFF. Written as DNA, the CDR3 is TGTGCCAGCAGCGGAGCCGGGGGGGCCTATGGTAGTGAGCAGTTCTTC. Full variable domain (missing parts from reference TRBV9 and TRBJ2-1): DSGVTQTPKHLITATGQRVTLRCSPRSGDLSVYWYQQSLDQGLQFLIQYYNGEERAKGNILERFSAQQFPDLHSELNLSSLELGDSALYFCASSGAGGAYGSEQFFGPGTRLTVL.

This clone has just a few counts. J is TRBJ1-2 and V is TRBV19; D may be TRBD1 (5 bases). The CDR3 has 13 residues. Germline V gene data show CDR1 as LNHDA and CDR2 as SQIVND (reference sequence). V was cut by 5 bases and J by 6 bases, with 13 bases left in between. In nucleotides, the CDR3 is TGTGCCAGTAGTGGGGCGATTGTCAATGGCTACACCTTC. Its protein product is CASSGAIVNGYTF.

This rearrangement joins TRBV7-2 to TRBJ2-7, with 9 positions matching TRBD2. Trimming at V came to 6 bases and at J to 3 bases, leaving 6 bases not matched to a gene. Germline V gene lookup returns CDR1 SGHTA and CDR2 FQGNSA. The CDR3 is made up of 14 amino acids. The CDR3 is CASSRSGGGYEQYF. In DNA, the CDR3 is TGTGCCAGCAGTCGTAGCGGGGGCGGCTACGAGCAGTACTTC.

The chain links TRBV7-7 to TRBJ2-1; 7 bases match TRBD2. Germline V lookup: CDR1 SSHAT, CDR2 FNYEAQ (reference sequence). J gave up 9 bases and V 3 bases, and 5 bases lay outside the gene matches. CDR3 length: 13 residues. CDR3 protein: CASSFQRESEQFF. CDR3 DNA: TGTGCCAGCAGCTTCCAGCGGGAAAGTGAGCAGTTCTTC.

The chain uses TRBV7-8 and TRBJ1-6; 7 bases map to TRBD1. The ends lost 5 bases at V and 11 bases at J; junction bases unmatched: 15. Germline V CDR1 and CDR2: SGHVS, FQNEAQ. This CDR3 spans 16 amino acids. CDR3 nucleotides: TGTGCCAGCAGCCCGAGACAGGGCGGAGGGGATGCACCCCTCCACTTT. It translates to CASSPRQGGGDAPLHF. The variable domain in full, with the rest retrieved from reference TRBV7-8 and TRBJ1-6, is GAGVSQSPRYKVAKRGQDVALRCDPISGHVSLFWYQQALGQGPEFLTYFQNEAQLDKSGLPSDRFFAERPEGSVSTLKIQRTQQEDSAVYLCASSPRQGGGDAPLHFGNGTRLTVT.

This chain connects TRBV7-2 to TRBJ2-7; no firm D call. Per germline, CDR1 SGHTA and CDR2 FQGNSA. CDR3 length: 17 amino acids. Deletions cut 5 bases from V and 2 bases from J, with 22 bases between. The CDR3 is CASSHRRVAFDPYEQYF. The CDR3 coding sequence is TGTGCCAGCAGCCACCGGCGTGTAGCATTCGACCCCTACGAGCAGTACTTC. Based on the CDR3 plus reference TRBV7-2 and TRBJ2-7, the full variable domain is GAGVSQSPSNKVTEKGKDVELRCDPISGHTALYWYRQSLGQGLEFLIYFQGNSAPDKSGLPSDRFSAERTGGSVSTLTIQRTQQEDSAVYLCASSHRRVAFDPYEQYFGPGTRLTVT.

A few counts support this clone. This chain connects TRBV25-1 to TRBJ2-3; no definite D call. The ends were cut back, 5 bases at V and 2 bases at J, with 8 bases in the middle. This CDR3 is built from 13 residues. Germline V gives CDR1 MGHDK, CDR2 SYGVNS. The CDR3 region is CASSRSHTDTQYF. The DNA for the CDR3 is TGTGCCAGCAGTCGTAGCCACACAGATACGCAGTATTTT.

V gene TRBV4-1 combines with J gene TRBJ1-2, with D unclear. V shed 3 bases and J shed 3 bases, with 11 bases lying between them. Germline V gene sequence: CDR1 MGHRA, CDR2 YSYEKL. This CDR3 contains 14 residues. The CDR3 here is CASSQRAGDYGYTF. CDR3 nucleotides: TGCGCCAGCAGCCAGAGGGCCGGGGACTATGGCTACACCTTC.

The chain recombines TRBV7-9 with TRBJ1-1, with 7 bases identical to TRBD1. After removal of 3 bases from V and 6 bases from J, the junction contained 7 bases not matched to a gene. Germline values: CDR1 SEHNR, CDR2 FQNEAQ (reference sequence). CDR3 length: 14 residues. CDR3 sequence (DNA): TGTGCCAGCAGCTTTTCCCTCGGGACAGCTGAAGCTTTCTTT. Translated: CASSFSLGTAEAFF.

This clone showed up just once. The chain employs TRBV27 and TRBJ1-5; no clear D gene. V was trimmed by 8 bases and J by 7 bases, leaving 12 bases between them. CDR3 length: 12 residues. Looked up from germline, CDR1 is MNHEY and CDR2 is SMNVEV (reference sequence). The CDR3 sequence is CASGEFEQPQHF. The CDR3 DNA is TGTGCCAGCGGTGAGTTCGAGCAGCCCCAGCATTTT.

This chain joins TRBV30 and TRBJ2-1; the match to TRBD2 covers 8 bases. This CDR3 comprises 17 residues. J was trimmed by 4 bases and V by 7 bases; bases with no gene match: 18. Germline CDR1 and CDR2: GTSNPN and SVGIG (reference sequence). CDR3 in DNA: TGTGCCTTAATAGCGGGAAAAGGGGGAATAGAATACAATGAGCAGTTCTTC. It encodes CALIAGKGGIEYNEQFF.

This clone was found once. The V call is TRBV6-5, the J call TRBJ1-2; D ambiguous. The CDR3 extends over 14 amino acids. Deletions cut 4 bases from V and 2 bases from J, with 11 bases between. CDR1 MNHEY and CDR2 SVGAGI come from the germline V gene. The CDR3, as DNA: TGTGCCAGCAGTTGGGAGGCGGGGAACTATGGCTACACCTTC. It is translated as CASSWEAGNYGYTF.

V is TRBV5-1 and J is TRBJ1-3, with 7 bases that match TRBD1. CDR3 length: 16 residues. Per the germline V gene, CDR1 is SGHRS and CDR2 is YFSETQ. With 4 bases clipped from V and 0 bases from J, the junction kept 7 bases outside the gene matches. In DNA form, the CDR3 reads TGCGCCAGCAGCGAAGGACAGGCCGCCTCTGGAAACACCATATATTTT. Residues: CASSEGQAASGNTIYF.

This clone was seen a single time. This sequence joins TRBV18 and TRBJ2-2; D uncertain. V was shortened by 6 bases and J by 5 bases, with 7 bases between the two germline ends. This CDR3 is built from 12 residues. Germline lookup yields CDR1 KGHSH and CDR2 LQKENI. The CDR3 DNA reads TGTGCCAGCTCCTCCGCGACCGGGGAGCTGTTTTTT. Translating it yields CASSSATGELFF. The variable domain in full, with the rest retrieved from reference TRBV18 and TRBJ2-2, is NAGVMQNPRHLVRRRGQEARLRCSPMKGHSHVYWYRQLPEEGLKFMVYLQKENIIDESGMPKERFSAEFPKEGPSILRIQQVVRGDSAAYFCASSSATGELFFGEGSRLTVL.

The gene calls are TRBV30 and TRBJ2-1; the match to TRBD2 covers 8 bases. The CDR3 is 15 residues long. The V gene's germline CDR1 is GTSNPN and CDR2 SVGIG (reference sequence). With V trimmed by 2 bases and J by 5 bases, 8 bases remained unmatched. CDR3 sequence reads: CAWSHRVAGNNEQFF. The CDR3 bases are TGTGCCTGGAGTCACAGAGTAGCGGGAAACAATGAGCAGTTCTTC. The entire variable domain, with the rest obtained from reference TRBV30 and TRBJ2-1, is as follows: SQTIHQWPATLVQPVGSPLSLECTVEGTSNPNLYWYRQAAGRGLQLLFYSVGIGQISSEVPQNLSASRPQDRQFILSSKKLLLSDSGFYLCAWSHRVAGNNEQFFGPGTRLTVL.

The V call is TRBV7-5, the J call TRBJ2-7; TRBD2 is the table's D call, not checked against the DNA. TRBV7-5 is a pseudogene. This CDR3 comprises 13 residues. CDR3 DNA sequence: TGTGTCAGAAGCCCGAGACTCTCCTACGAGCAGTACTTC. It translates to CVRSPRLSYEQYF.

This rearrangement joins TRBV29-1 to TRBJ2-3; weak D call: TRBD1 (5 bases). Germline CDR1 is SQVTM and CDR2 is ANQGSEA. Trimming cost V 5 bases and J 2 bases, with 11 bases left between them. The CDR3 length is 13 residues. DNA for the CDR3: TGCAGCGTTAAGACAGTAACCACAGATACGCAGTATTTT. It specifies CSVKTVTTDTQYF.

This clone has only a few counts. The CDR3 DNA reads as TGTGCCAGCTCACCAGGAACAGACGGCTCTAACTATGGCTACACCTTC. It encodes CASSPGTDGSNYGYTF. The rearrangement links TRBV18 to TRBJ1-2; no firm D call. CDR1 KGHSH and CDR2 LQKENI come from the germline V gene. The CDR3 runs to 16 residues. The V gene lost 2 bases and the J gene lost 0 bases, with 13 bases spanning the gap.

The rearrangement joins TRBV19 to TRBJ1-1; weak D call: TRBD1 (6 bases). The germline V gene has CDR1 LNHDA and CDR2 SQIVND (reference sequence). The V gene lost 0 bases and the J gene lost 2 bases, with 10 bases spanning the gap. The CDR3 has 15 residues. CDR3 DNA: TGTGCCAGTAGTATAGATGGACAGTATAACACTGAAGCTTTCTTT. This encodes CASSIDGQYNTEAFF.

The chain has TRBV19 and TRBJ1-1; weak D call: TRBD1 (5 bases). CDR3 length: 15 residues. In germline, CDR1 is LNHDA, CDR2 SQIVND (reference sequence). Between the trimmed V and J ends, which lost 4 bases and 6 bases, there was a span of 18 bases. The CDR3 nucleotides are TGTGCCAGTAGTACTTACACAGGACCTGGCGCTGAAGCTTTCTTT. Translating gives CASSTYTGPGAEAFF.

The chain has TRBV19 and TRBJ2-2, with 12 bases matching TRBD2. The germline V gene has CDR1 LNHDA and CDR2 SQIVND (reference sequence). The ends lost 5 bases at V and 7 bases at J; junction bases unmatched: 5. The CDR3 totals 15 residues. The DNA of the CDR3 is TGTGCCAGTAGTCCCTTGACTAGCGGGAGCGGGGAGCTGTTTTTT. Translated: CASSPLTSGSGELFF.

The chain combines TRBV7-9 with TRBJ2-2; 11 bases map to TRBD2. With 2 bases clipped from V and 5 bases from J, the junction kept 13 bases outside the gene matches. CDR1 SEHNR and CDR2 FQNEAQ come from the germline V gene (reference sequence). The CDR3 length is 19 residues. The CDR3 nucleotides are TGTGCCAGCAGCTTATCAGCAAAGGGGGGACTAGCGGATACCGGGGAGCTGTTTTTT. This codes for CASSLSAKGGLADTGELFF.

The J gene is TRBJ1-4, the V gene TRBV15; D is ambiguous. The V end was cut by 5 bases, the J end by 3 bases, with 16 bases between. The CDR3 is 16 residues long. CDR1 is LNHNV and CDR2 is YYDKDF in the germline V gene (reference sequence). The CDR3 nucleotides are TGTGCCACCAGCTCCCTGAACGGGGTTTCTAATGAAAAACTGTTTTTT. This codes for CATSSLNGVSNEKLFF. Full variable domain (missing parts from reference TRBV15 and TRBJ1-4): DAMVIQNPRYQVTQFGKPVTLSCSQTLNHNVMYWYQQKSSQAPKLLFHYYDKDFNNEADTPDNFQSRRPNTSFCFLDIRSPGLGDTAMYLCATSSLNGVSNEKLFFGSGTQLSVL.

The chain links TRBV30 to TRBJ2-7, with 10 bases identical to TRBD1. Germline loops: CDR1 GTSNPN, CDR2 SVGIG (reference sequence). The CDR3 is 14 amino acids. V was clipped by 2 bases and J by 6 bases; unmatched bases: 7. The CDR3 region is CAWSPGQGWAEQYF. CDR3 in DNA: TGTGCCTGGAGTCCGGGACAGGGGTGGGCCGAGCAGTACTTC.

The genes are TRBV19 and TRBJ2-7, with D possibly being TRBD2 (6 bases). This CDR3 is 16 amino acids long. Germline CDR1 is LNHDA and CDR2 is SQIVND (reference sequence). V was cut by 6 bases and J by 2 bases, with 20 bases left in between. CDR3 nucleotide sequence: TGTGCCAGTAGAAAAGCCGACGGGACTGGGGCCTACGAGCAGTACTTC. Translation gives CASRKADGTGAYEQYF.

The chain joins TRBV30 to TRBJ2-5, with 8 bases lining up with TRBD2. Germline-derived CDR1 and CDR2 are GTSNPN and SVGIG (reference sequence). After removal of 0 bases from V and 5 bases from J, the junction contained 8 bases not matched to a gene. This CDR3 is 15 amino acids long. The CDR3 is CAWSVLGRAGETQYF. CDR3 bases: TGTGCCTGGAGTGTACTCGGGAGGGCCGGGGAGACCCAGTACTTC. Combining the CDR3 with reference TRBV30 and TRBJ2-5 gives the whole variable domain SQTIHQWPATLVQPVGSPLSLECTVEGTSNPNLYWYRQAAGRGLQLLFYSVGIGQISSEVPQNLSASRPQDRQFILSSKKLLLSDSGFYLCAWSVLGRAGETQYFGPGTRLLVL.

This rearrangement joins TRBV6-5 to TRBJ1-2; a possible D gene is TRBD1 (6 bases). Per germline, CDR1 MNHEY and CDR2 SVGAGI. V was trimmed by 4 bases and J by 5 bases, leaving 11 bases between them. The CDR3 covers 13 residues. In DNA form, the CDR3 reads TGTGCCAGCAGTTCACAGGGAGTGTATGGCTACACCTTC. It yields the protein CASSSQGVYGYTF.